Listed below are T cell receptor beta chains from one sample, sequenced in a study of OX40 agonist ivuxolimab in advanced cancers. The assay was immunoSEQ multiplex PCR, and TCRdb's table has in-frame clones only and misses some. This sample has 70,000 or so clones, with over 80% found just once. The starting material was CD4+ or CD8+ T cells sorted from blood, obtained in a trial of the OX40 agonist ivuxolimab. These receptors were obtained from an adult with an advanced solid tumor such as melanoma, head and neck, liver or kidney cancer. CDR3s leave out the opening cysteine and the closing phenylalanine or tryptophan. Part of the rows lack a size; the others show once, few, many or a class for expanded clones.

V	J	size	CDR3
TRBV10-1	TRBJ2-1	NA	ASGLAGKGEQF
TRBV15	TRBJ2-2	NA	ATSIPGGRNTGELF
TRBV7-9	TRBJ1-3	large	ASSYQDVYQSSGNTIY
TRBV27	TRBJ2-5	NA	ASSASLVLAGEEETQY
TRBV21-1	TRBJ2-5	NA	ASSRPGDRGSETQY
TRBV7-2	TRBJ1-2	NA	ASSPGSGGYGYT
TRBV7-2	TRBJ1-5	NA	ASSPGTGGQPQH
TRBV15	TRBJ1-5	NA	ATSRPGFDQPQH
TRBV2	TRBJ1-5	NA	ASSDAGTGIQPQH
TRBV7-2	TRBJ1-1	once	ASSFSPSSGSGDTEAF
TRBV2	TRBJ2-2	NA	ASSESRGELF
TRBV6-4	TRBJ2-2	medium-sized	ASSRDYDTGELF
TRBV7-9	TRBJ1-1	NA	ASSWVGNTEAF
TRBV2	TRBJ2-2	NA	ASIRTGGITGELF
TRBV7-9	TRBJ2-7	NA	ASSLSRGYEQY
TRBV19	TRBJ2-7	NA	ASSMRIAGGREQY
TRBV19	TRBJ2-1	NA	ASSGQLLYNEQF
TRBV7-2	TRBJ2-6	few	ASSSPGRDSGANVLT
TRBV25-1	TRBJ1-2	few	ASSPLGGGSGYGYT
TRBV27	TRBJ2-7	NA	ASSRGTDAYEQY
TRBV9	TRBJ1-1	NA	ASSVGLGTNTEAF
TRBV6-5	TRBJ2-3	NA	ASSYSGRTLENTQY
TRBV7-9	TRBJ2-7	NA	ASSLPDRVYEQY
TRBV9	TRBJ2-1	NA	ASSVVGSGQHEQF
TRBV6-5	TRBJ2-1	NA	ASSGTTSYNEQF
TRBV18	TRBJ1-5	once	ASSSGTGDRQPQH
TRBV6-6	TRBJ2-1	NA	ASSGQGSYNEQF
TRBV27	TRBJ2-7	NA	ASSLDRGPYEQY
TRBV5-1	TRBJ1-1	NA	ASSLGWGFVTEAF